The rows below give T cell receptor beta chains drawn from one sample of a study of Ad26.COV2.S vaccination and SARS-CoV-2 variants. Profiled with immunoSEQ multiplex PCR; TCRdb holds only in-frame clones, not every one. Among approximately 500,000 clones listed, around 88% were seen once. The source material was peripheral blood, sampled in a trial of Ad26.COV2.S vaccine versus placebo. Source of these receptors: a person aged 18-65 years who received the Ad26.COV2.S COVID-19 vaccine or a placebo. Both conserved end residues are part of each CDR3. Fields, in order: V gene, J gene, CDR3 protein.

TRBV7-9	TRBJ1-2	CASSLSGGYTF
TRBV7-9	TRBJ2-2	CASSLGTRNTGELFF
TRBV14	TRBJ2-2	CASSHGRGGNTGELFF
TRBV6-5	TRBJ1-5	CASRQGGDSNQPQHF
TRBV18	TRBJ2-1	CASSPRPGVYNEQFF
TRBV7-9	TRBJ2-1	CASSLAAGALSSYNEQFF
TRBV24-1	TRBJ2-3	CATSNTGIGKDTQYF
TRBV28	TRBJ2-6	CAIRDSYSGANVLTF
TRBV27	TRBJ2-2	CATRAANTGELFF
TRBV6-2/TRBV6-3	TRBJ2-3	CASSTGLAGWNTQYF
TRBV9	TRBJ1-1	CASSITTGVNTEAFF
TRBV19	TRBJ2-2	CASSIRGARVTGELFF
TRBV27	TRBJ2-1	CASSPASTHNEQFF
TRBV5-1	TRBJ1-1	CASSLSPGGVANTEAFF
TRBV2	TRBJ1-5	CASRDQGVTNQPQHF
TRBV2	TRBJ2-7	CASRWSRGHEQYF
TRBV19	TRBJ1-3	CASGDFSGNTIYF
TRBV19	TRBJ2-2	CASRSVGTGGINTGELFF
TRBV7-3	TRBJ2-1	CASSLRLAGSYNEQFF
TRBV5-4	TRBJ1-2	CASSWQGSNYGYTF
TRBV7-2	TRBJ2-3	CASTITDTQYF
TRBV5-4	TRBJ2-5	CASSLRTGDSRETQYF
TRBV9	TRBJ1-1	CASSPTPELGREAFF
TRBV5-1	TRBJ2-1	CASSSAGQGLYNEQFF
TRBV27	TRBJ1-1	CASSRQRITEAFF
TRBV7-2	TRBJ1-1	CASSLASGHTEAFF
TRBV28	TRBJ2-1	CASSWSSYNEQFF
TRBV28	TRBJ2-7	CASSDSEQYF
TRBV27	TRBJ2-2	CASSSSPRRNTGELFF
TRBV7-2	TRBJ2-1	CASSLGLAANEQFF
TRBV6-1	TRBJ2-7	CASSEQGPYEQYF
TRBV20-1	TRBJ1-3	CSARSGNTIYF
TRBV7-6	TRBJ1-1	CASSLYPQRNTEAFF
TRBV2	TRBJ2-5	CASSPIGPGQETQYF
TRBV15	TRBJ2-7	CATSRDLYYEQYF
TRBV18	TRBJ2-7	CASSPGTAYEQYF
TRBV11-3	TRBJ2-1	CASSSDDAYNEQFF
TRBV4-3	TRBJ1-4	CASSQDVTGRNEKLFF
TRBV6-5	TRBJ2-5	CASSYSPAEETQYF
TRBV9	TRBJ2-3	CASSVARGPITDTQYF